This TCR beta chain appears in the sequencing data of a study of human T cells and chemical hapten exposure. This clonotype came up many times. Using its own MiXCR run on the RACE reads, TCRdb lists one record per CDR3 protein. The sample includes 150,000 to 200,000 distinct CDR3 sequences, about 14% of them seen just once. The CDR3 spans 14 residues. Per germline, CDR1 SEHNR and CDR2 FQNEAQ (reference sequence). Trimming took off 1 base at V and 1 base at J, with 7 bases between the two ends. Time point denoted: patch test 1, 2 weeks after DPC sensitization. The treatment here: therapeutic diphenylcyclopropenone sensitization with weekly scalp DPC.

This clonotype was obtained from a woman in her twenties or thirties with alopecia areata. Some clones in this sample may be carry-over from other donors' samples. The source was whole blood, collected in connection with sensitization to the hapten diphenylcyclopropenone (DPC). The chain employs TRBV7-9 and TRBJ1-2; no firm D call. The DNA of the CDR3 is TGTGCCAGCAGCTTAGAAGGGTTTAACTATGGCTACACCTTC. Amino acids: CASSLEGFNYGYTF.